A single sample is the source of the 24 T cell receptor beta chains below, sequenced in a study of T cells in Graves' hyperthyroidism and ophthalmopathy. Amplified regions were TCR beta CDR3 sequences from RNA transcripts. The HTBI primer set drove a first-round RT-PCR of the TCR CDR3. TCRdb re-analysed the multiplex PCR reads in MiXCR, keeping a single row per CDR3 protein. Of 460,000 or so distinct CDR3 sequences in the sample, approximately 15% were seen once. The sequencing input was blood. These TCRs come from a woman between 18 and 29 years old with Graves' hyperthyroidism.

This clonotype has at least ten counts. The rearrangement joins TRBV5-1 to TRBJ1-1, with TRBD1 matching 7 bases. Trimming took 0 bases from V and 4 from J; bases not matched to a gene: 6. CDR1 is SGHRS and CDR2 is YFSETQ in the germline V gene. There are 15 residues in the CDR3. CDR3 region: CASSLGDRGITEAFF. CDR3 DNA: TGCGCCAGCAGCTTGGGGGACAGAGGGATCACTGAAGCTTTCTTT.

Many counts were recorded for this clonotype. The DNA for the CDR3 is TGTGCCAGCAGTTTATCACAGGGGACTGAAGCTTTCTTT. Its translation is CASSLSQGTEAFF. This rearrangement joins TRBV27 to TRBJ1-1; 7 bases are shared with TRBD1. The V and J ends lost 0 bases and 5 bases, in that order; junction bases with no gene match: 0. Germline V gene lookup returns CDR1 MNHEY and CDR2 SMNVEV (reference sequence). CDR3 length equals 13 residues.

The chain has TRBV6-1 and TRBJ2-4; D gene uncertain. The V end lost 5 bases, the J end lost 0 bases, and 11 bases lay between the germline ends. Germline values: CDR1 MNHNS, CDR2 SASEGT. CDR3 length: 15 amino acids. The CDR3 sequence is CASSSSRIAKNIQYF. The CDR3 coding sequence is TGTGCCAGCAGTTCGTCCCGCATAGCCAAAAACATTCAGTACTTC.

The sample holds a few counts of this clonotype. The CDR3 DNA reads as TGTGCCAGCAGCGTAGCCCCTGACAAAAATCAGCCCCAGCATTTT. Protein sequence: CASSVAPDKNQPQHF. This chain connects TRBV9 to TRBJ1-5; the D is unclear. The CDR3 consists of 15 residues. Looked up from germline, CDR1 is SGDLS and CDR2 is YYNGEE. Deletions cut 0 bases from V and 4 bases from J, with 11 bases between. Looking up the rest from reference TRBV9 and TRBJ1-5 gives the full variable domain: DSGVTQTPKHLITATGQRVTLRCSPRSGDLSVYWYQQSLDQGLQFLIQYYNGEERAKGNILERFSAQQFPDLHSELNLSSLELGDSALYFCASSVAPDKNQPQHFGDGTRLSIL.

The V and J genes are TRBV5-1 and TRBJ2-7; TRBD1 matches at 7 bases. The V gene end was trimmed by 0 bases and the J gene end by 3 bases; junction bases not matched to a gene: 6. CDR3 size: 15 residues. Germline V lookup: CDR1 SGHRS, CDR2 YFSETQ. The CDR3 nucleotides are TGCGCCAGCAGCTTGGGGACAGGAGAACTCTACGAGCAGTACTTC. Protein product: CASSLGTGELYEQYF.

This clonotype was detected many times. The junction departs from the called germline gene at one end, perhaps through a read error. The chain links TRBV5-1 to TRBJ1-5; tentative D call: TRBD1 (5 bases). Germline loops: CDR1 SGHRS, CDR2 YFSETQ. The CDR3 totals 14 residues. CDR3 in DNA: TGTGCCAGCAGCTTAGAAGGGGCCGGGCAGCCCCAGCATTTT. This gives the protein CASSLEGAGQPQHF.

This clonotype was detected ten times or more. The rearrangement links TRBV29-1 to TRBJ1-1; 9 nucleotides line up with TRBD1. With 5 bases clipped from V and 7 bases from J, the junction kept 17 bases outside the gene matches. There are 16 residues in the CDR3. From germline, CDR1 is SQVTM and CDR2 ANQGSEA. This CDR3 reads CSVFPPGTGPRGEAFF. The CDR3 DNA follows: TGCAGCGTTTTCCCACCCGGGACAGGGCCTCGGGGTGAAGCTTTCTTT.

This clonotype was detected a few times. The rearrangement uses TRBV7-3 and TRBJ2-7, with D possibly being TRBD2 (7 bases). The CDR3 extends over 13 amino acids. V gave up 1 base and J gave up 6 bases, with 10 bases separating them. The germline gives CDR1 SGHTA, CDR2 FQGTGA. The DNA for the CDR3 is TGTGCCAGCAGCTTAAAGGGGGGGTCCGAGCAGTACGTC. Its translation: CASSLKGGSEQYV.

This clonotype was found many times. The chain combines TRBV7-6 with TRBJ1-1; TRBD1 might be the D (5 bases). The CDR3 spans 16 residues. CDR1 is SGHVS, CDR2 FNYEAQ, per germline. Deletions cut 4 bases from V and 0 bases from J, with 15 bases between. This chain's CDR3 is CASSWNVGPVNTEAFF. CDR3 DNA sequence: TGTGCCAGCAGCTGGAACGTGGGGCCGGTGAACACTGAAGCTTTCTTT.

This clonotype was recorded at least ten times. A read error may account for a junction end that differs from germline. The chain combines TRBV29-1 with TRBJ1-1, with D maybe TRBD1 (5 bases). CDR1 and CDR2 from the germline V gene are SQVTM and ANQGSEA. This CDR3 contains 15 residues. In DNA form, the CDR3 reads TGCAGCGCAAACCAGGTCCGGGGGTCGAACGCTGAAGCTTTCTTT. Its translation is CSANQVRGSNAEAFF.

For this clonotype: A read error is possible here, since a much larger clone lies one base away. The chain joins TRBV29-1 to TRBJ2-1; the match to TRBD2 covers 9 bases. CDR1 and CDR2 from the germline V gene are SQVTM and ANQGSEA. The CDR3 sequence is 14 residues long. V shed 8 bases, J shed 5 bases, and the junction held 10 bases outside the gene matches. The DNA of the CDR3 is TGCAGCATTGGACTCGCGGGAGGGAACAATGAGCAGTTCTTC. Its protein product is CSIGLAGGNNEQFF.

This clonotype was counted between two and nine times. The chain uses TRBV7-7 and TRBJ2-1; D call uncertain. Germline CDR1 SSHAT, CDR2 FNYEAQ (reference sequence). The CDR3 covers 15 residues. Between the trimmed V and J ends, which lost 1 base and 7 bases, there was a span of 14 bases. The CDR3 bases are TGTGCCAGCAGCTTAGATGGTGGTAGCTTTAATGAGCAGTTCTTC. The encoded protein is CASSLDGGSFNEQFF. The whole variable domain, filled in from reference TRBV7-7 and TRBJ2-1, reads GAGVSQSPRYKVTKRGQDVTLRCDPISSHATLYWYQQALGQGPEFLTYFNYEAQPDKSGLPSDRFSAERPEGSISTLTIQRTEQRDSAMYRCASSLDGGSFNEQFFGPGTRLTVL.

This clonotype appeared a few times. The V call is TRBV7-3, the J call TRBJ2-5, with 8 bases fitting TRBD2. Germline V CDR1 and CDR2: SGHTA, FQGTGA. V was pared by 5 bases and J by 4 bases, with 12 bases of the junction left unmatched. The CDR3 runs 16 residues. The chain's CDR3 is CASSNRREGLVETQYF. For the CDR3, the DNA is TGTGCCAGCAGCAATCGTCGGGAGGGCCTTGTAGAGACCCAGTACTTC.

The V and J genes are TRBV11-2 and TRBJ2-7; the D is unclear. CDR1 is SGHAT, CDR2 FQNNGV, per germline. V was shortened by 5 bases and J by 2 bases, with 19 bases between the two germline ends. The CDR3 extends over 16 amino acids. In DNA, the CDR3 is TGTGCCAGCAGCCTCCGGAACCTCGGCCCAACCTACGAGCAGTACTTC. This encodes CASSLRNLGPTYEQYF.

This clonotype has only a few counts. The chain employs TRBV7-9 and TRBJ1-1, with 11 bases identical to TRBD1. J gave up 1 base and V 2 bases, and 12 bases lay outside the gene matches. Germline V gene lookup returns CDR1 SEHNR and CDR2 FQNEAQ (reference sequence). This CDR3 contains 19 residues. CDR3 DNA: TGTGCCAGCAGCTTATATAAGGGGACAGGGGGATTCCAGAACACTGAAGCTTTCTTT. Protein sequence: CASSLYKGTGGFQNTEAFF.

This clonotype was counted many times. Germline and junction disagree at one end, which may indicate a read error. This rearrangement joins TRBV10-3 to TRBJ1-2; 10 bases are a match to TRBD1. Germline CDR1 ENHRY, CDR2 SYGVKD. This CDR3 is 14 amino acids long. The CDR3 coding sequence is TGTGCCATCACTGAGGGACAGGGGCAAGAAGGCTACACCTTC. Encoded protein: CAITEGQGQEGYTF.

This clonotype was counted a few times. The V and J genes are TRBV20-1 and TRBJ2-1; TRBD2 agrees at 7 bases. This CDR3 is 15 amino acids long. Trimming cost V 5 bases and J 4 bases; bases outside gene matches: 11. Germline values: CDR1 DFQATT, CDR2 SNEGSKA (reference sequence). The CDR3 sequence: CSAVPLAGEYNEQFF. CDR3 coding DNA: TGCAGTGCTGTTCCCTTGGCGGGGGAGTACAATGAGCAGTTCTTC.

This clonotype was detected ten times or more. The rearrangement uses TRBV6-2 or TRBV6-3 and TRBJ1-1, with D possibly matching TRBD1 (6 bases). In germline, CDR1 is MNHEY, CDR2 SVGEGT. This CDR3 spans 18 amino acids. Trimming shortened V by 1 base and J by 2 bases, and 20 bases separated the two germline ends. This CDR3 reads CASSYYFRQGRINTEAFF. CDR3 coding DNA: TGTGCCAGCAGTTACTATTTTAGGCAGGGGAGGATTAACACTGAAGCTTTCTTT.

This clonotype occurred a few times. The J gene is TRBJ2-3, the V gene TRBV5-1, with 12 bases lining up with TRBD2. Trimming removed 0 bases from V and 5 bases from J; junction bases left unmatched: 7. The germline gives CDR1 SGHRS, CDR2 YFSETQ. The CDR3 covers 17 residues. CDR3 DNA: TGCGCCAGCAGCTTGGGACTACTAGCGGGAGGCGAAGATACGCAGTATTTT. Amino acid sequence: CASSLGLLAGGEDTQYF.

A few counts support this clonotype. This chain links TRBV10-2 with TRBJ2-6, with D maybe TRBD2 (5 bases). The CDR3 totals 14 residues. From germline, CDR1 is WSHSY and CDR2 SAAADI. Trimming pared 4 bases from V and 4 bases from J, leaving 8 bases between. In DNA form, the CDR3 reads TGCGCCAGCAGTGGAGGGAGAGGGGCCAACGTCCTGACTTTC. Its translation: CASSGGRGANVLTF.

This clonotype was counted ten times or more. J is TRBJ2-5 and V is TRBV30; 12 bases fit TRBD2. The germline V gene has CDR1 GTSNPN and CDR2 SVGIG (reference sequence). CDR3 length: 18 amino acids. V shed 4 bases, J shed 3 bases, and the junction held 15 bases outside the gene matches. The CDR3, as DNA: TGTGCCTGGAAAGGGAGGCGACTAGCGGGAGCCTCCAAAGAGACCCAGTACTTC. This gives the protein CAWKGRRLAGASKETQYF.

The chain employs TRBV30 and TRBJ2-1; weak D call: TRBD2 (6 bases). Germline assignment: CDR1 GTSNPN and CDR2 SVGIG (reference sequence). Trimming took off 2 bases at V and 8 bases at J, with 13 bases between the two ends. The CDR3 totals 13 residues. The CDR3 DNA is TGTGCCTGGAGTACGGGACTGGCCGATGAGCAGTTCTTC. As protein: CAWSTGLADEQFF.

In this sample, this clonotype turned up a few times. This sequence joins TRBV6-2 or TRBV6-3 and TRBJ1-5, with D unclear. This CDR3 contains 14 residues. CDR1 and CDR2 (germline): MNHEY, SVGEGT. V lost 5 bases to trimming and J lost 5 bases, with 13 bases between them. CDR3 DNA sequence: TGTGCCAGCAGTCCCCTCGATCCCCATCAGCCCCAGCATTTT. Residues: CASSPLDPHQPQHF.

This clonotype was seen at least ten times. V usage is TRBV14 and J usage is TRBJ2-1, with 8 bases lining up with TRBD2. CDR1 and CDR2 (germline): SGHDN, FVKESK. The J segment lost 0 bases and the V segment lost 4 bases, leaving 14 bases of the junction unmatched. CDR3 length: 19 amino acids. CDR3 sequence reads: CASSPTGIRGRTSYNEQFF. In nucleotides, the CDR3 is TGTGCCAGCAGCCCCACCGGGATACGCGGGAGGACCTCCTACAATGAGCAGTTCTTC.